These T cell receptor beta chains were read from a single sample in a study of beta chain features in type 1 diabetes. The repertoire was sequenced with immunoSEQ multiplex PCR; TCRdb's copy has only in-frame clones and lacks some. Of about 160,000 clones in the sample, 8.5% to 10% are singletons; the top ten hold roughly 0.7%. The material sequenced was central memory CD4+ T cells from blood. The receptors were gathered from a woman under 40 with type 1 diabetes. Each CDR3 is given with its conserved first and last residue. Each record gives: V gene, J gene, clone size, D gene, CDR3 protein, CDR3 DNA. D genes are given only for firm matches. Rows give clone size only sometimes, using once, few, many, or a class for an expanded clone.

TRBV9	TRBJ2-7	few	NA	CASSVTASDIYEQYF	TGTGCCAGCAGCGTAACGGCTAGCGACATCTACGAGCAGTACTTC
TRBV30	TRBJ1-1	NA	NA	CAWSRGMNTEAFF	TGTGCCTGGAGTAGGGGGATGAACACTGAAGCTTTCTTT
TRBV4-1	TRBJ1-2	few	TRBD1	CASSLPGQGVGGYTF	TGCGCCAGCAGCCTGCCGGGACAGGGGGTCGGGGGCTACACCTTC
TRBV28	TRBJ2-7	NA	TRBD2	CASIPPGTSGRGASYEQYF	TGTGCCAGCATCCCCCCCGGGACTAGCGGGAGAGGGGCCTCCTACGAGCAGTACTTC
TRBV15	TRBJ1-5	many	NA	CATSREGRGNQPQHF	TGTGCCACCAGCAGAGAAGGCAGGGGCAATCAGCCCCAGCATTTT
TRBV7-2	TRBJ2-3	few	NA	CASSLARDTQYF	TGTGCCAGCAGCTTAGCCAGAGATACGCAGTATTTT
TRBV6-4	TRBJ2-5	NA	TRBD1	CASSPTGGVGETQYF	TGTGCCAGCAGTCCGACAGGGGGCGTGGGGGAGACCCAGTACTTC
TRBV20-1	TRBJ1-2	few	NA	CSARGGAGYTF	TGCAGTGCTAGAGGCGGGGCTGGCTACACCTTC
TRBV13	TRBJ2-5	NA	TRBD1	CASSRQGETQYF	TGTGCCAGCAGTCGACAGGGAGAGACCCAGTACTTC
TRBV5-6	TRBJ1-1	NA	TRBD1	CASSASDRGTEAFF	TGTGCCAGCAGCGCGTCGGACAGGGGAACTGAAGCTTTCTTT
TRBV4-1	TRBJ1-2	few	TRBD1	CASSQTGDRGYTF	TGCGCCAGCAGCCAGACAGGGGACCGTGGCTACACCTTC
TRBV4-1	TRBJ2-2	few	NA	CASSLRETVAGELFF	TGCGCCAGCAGCCTCCGGGAGACGGTTGCCGGGGAGCTGTTTTTT
TRBV7-9	TRBJ2-7	few	TRBD1	CASSGTGTYSYEQYF	TGTGCCAGCAGCGGGACAGGTACCTACTCCTACGAGCAGTACTTC
TRBV7-3	TRBJ2-1	NA	NA	CASSRTEDEQFF	TGTGCCAGCAGCAGGACTGAGGATGAGCAGTTCTTC
TRBV23-1	TRBJ1-2	NA	NA	CASSQCRPGLDYGYTF	TGCGCCAGCAGTCAATGTAGGCCAGGGTTGGATTATGGCTACACCTTC
TRBV19	TRBJ1-1	NA	TRBD1	CASSISGGGTPEAFF	TGTGCCAGTAGTATCTCAGGGGGCGGGACCCCTGAAGCTTTCTTT
TRBV7-2	TRBJ2-2	NA	NA	CASSTGGGETGELFF	TGTGCCAGCAGCACAGGCGGGGGCGAAACCGGGGAGCTGTTTTTT
TRBV7-3	TRBJ2-7	few	TRBD1	CASSFDRGPYEQYF	TGTGCCAGCAGTTTCGACAGGGGGCCCTACGAGCAGTACTTC
TRBV18	TRBJ2-5	NA	TRBD1	CASSPPRSTGDEETQYF	TGTGCCAGCTCACCACCGAGGAGTACAGGGGACGAAGAGACCCAGTACTTC
TRBV5-1	TRBJ2-5	NA	NA	CASSSGDSETQYF	TGCGCCAGCAGCTCAGGGGATTCGGAGACCCAGTACTTC
TRBV7-3	TRBJ1-2	few	TRBD1	CASSPSGGDYGYTF	TGTGCCAGCAGCCCTTCAGGGGGCGACTATGGCTACACCTTC
TRBV2	TRBJ2-1	once	NA	CASSLSGLSYNEQFF	TGTGCCAGCAGTTTGAGCGGGCTCTCCTACAATGAGCAGTTCTTC
TRBV5-4	TRBJ1-2	few	NA	CASTTGTGYGGYTF	TGTGCCAGCACCACAGGGACCGGGTATGGTGGCTACACCTTC
TRBV28	TRBJ1-5	few	NA	CASSLPYSNQPQHF	TGTGCCAGCAGTTTACCTTATAGCAATCAGCCCCAGCATTTT
TRBV7-8	TRBJ2-7	NA	TRBD1	CASSLRDRGRGEQYF	TGTGCCAGCAGCTTGCGGGACAGGGGGCGAGGCGAGCAGTACTTC
TRBV6-5	TRBJ2-1	NA	NA	CASSYSVSSYNEQFF	TGTGCCAGCAGTTACTCAGTGAGCTCCTACAATGAGCAGTTCTTC
TRBV7-7	TRBJ2-7	few	NA	CASSLEVGNRYEQYF	TGTGCTAGCAGCTTAGAGGTGGGCAATCGGTACGAGCAGTACTTC
TRBV6-5	TRBJ2-3	NA	TRBD2	CASSYSGLAADTQYF	TGTGCCAGCAGTTACTCTGGACTAGCGGCCGATACGCAGTATTTT
TRBV7-6	TRBJ2-5	NA	NA	CASSLPSWSETQYF	TGTGCCAGCAGCTTACCCTCGTGGAGCGAGACCCAGTACTTC
TRBV30	TRBJ2-3	NA	NA	CAWSGYTLGGDTQYF	TGTGCCTGGAGTGGTTACACCCTCGGGGGAGATACGCAGTATTTT
TRBV5-1	TRBJ2-7	NA	TRBD1	CASSSRGTGGVTYEQYF	TGCGCCAGCAGTAGCCGCGGGACAGGGGGAGTAACCTACGAGCAGTACTTC
TRBV5-1	TRBJ2-1	few	NA	CASSRGGGDEQFF	TGCGCCAGCAGTCGGGGAGGAGGGGATGAGCAGTTCTTC
TRBV5-1	TRBJ2-7	NA	NA	CASSAQGYEQYF	TGCGCCAGCAGCGCACAGGGCTACGAGCAGTACTTC
TRBV5-1	TRBJ2-3	NA	NA	CASSHQGFRADTQYF	TGCGCCAGCAGTCACCAGGGTTTTAGAGCGGATACGCAGTATTTT
TRBV25-1	TRBJ2-7	NA	TRBD1	CASSDRGQEEWEQYF	TGTGCCAGCAGTGATCGTGGACAGGAGGAATGGGAGCAGTACTTC
TRBV9	TRBJ1-1	few	NA	CASSATDRNTEAFF	TGTGCCAGCAGCGCAACAGACAGGAACACTGAAGCTTTCTTT
TRBV9	TRBJ2-2	few	NA	CASSDRDTTIPGELFF	TGTGCCAGCAGCGACCGGGACACAACGATTCCCGGGGAGCTGTTTTTT
TRBV19	TRBJ2-7	few	TRBD1	CASSRTGTTYEQYF	TGTGCCAGTAGCCGGACAGGGACCACCTACGAGCAGTACTTC
TRBV6-6	TRBJ2-5	NA	NA	CASSFQGVPQETQYF	TGTGCCAGCAGTTTTCAAGGGGTGCCCCAAGAGACCCAGTACTTC
TRBV2	TRBJ2-6	few	TRBD1	CASSGGQPPYSGANVLTF	TGTGCCAGCAGTGGGGGACAGCCACCCTACTCTGGGGCCAACGTCCTGACTTTC